Only a few counts were recorded for the clone carrying this T cell receptor (beta chain). Its antigen remains unknown. This specimen comes from a study of T-cell reconstitution after alpha-beta-depleted transplantation in children. Preparation of the TCRbeta library involved a method that used unique molecular identifiers. One entry per CDR3 protein results from TCRdb running MiXCR on the PCR reads. Of 450,000 to 600,000 distinct CDR3 sequences in the sample, 13% were seen once. CDR1 is SGDLS, CDR2 YYNGEE, per germline. The CDR3 totals 15 residues. With V trimmed by 4 bases and J by 7 bases, 7 bases remained unmatched. Overall study findings and caveats: T-cell counts and diversity at one year post-transplant came mainly from newly produced T cells. Reports say that about two months after transplant, the alpha-beta T cells came out of several hundred graft clones that had expanded. From surviving recipient T cells and thymic progenitors came the high day-60 TCRbeta diversity observed in some patients.

Sequencing used PBMCs, mostly from graft donor cells, obtained 360 days after TCRalphabeta/CD19-depleted stem cell transplant. The TCR was taken from a male patient aged 10 to 17 who had a stem cell transplant for acute myeloid leukemia, so the T cells may come from the graft donor. The J gene is TRBJ2-2, the V gene TRBV9, with 10 bases matching TRBD2. The CDR3 loop reads CASSPRTSGLGELFF. The CDR3 DNA is TGTGCCAGCAGCCCCCGGACTAGCGGCCTCGGGGAGCTGTTTTTT.